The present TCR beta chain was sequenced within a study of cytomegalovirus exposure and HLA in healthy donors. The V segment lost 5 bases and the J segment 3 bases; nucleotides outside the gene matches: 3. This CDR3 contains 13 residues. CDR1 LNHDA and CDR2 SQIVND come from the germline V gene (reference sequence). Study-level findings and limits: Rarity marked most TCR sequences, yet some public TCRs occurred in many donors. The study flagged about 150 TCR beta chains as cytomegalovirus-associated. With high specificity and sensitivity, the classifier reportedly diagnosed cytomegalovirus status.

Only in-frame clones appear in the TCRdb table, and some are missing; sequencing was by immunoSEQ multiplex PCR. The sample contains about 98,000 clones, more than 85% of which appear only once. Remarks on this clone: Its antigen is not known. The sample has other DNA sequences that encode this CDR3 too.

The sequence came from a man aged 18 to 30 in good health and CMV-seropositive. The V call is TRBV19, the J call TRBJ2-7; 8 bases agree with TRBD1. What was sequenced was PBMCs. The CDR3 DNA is TGTGCCAGTAGTGCGGGACAGGACTACGAGCAGTACTTC. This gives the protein CASSAGQDYEQYF.